These T cell receptor beta chains were read from a single sample in a study of T cell responses to AZD1222 COVID-19 vaccine. Clones were sequenced by immunoSEQ multiplex PCR, and TCRdb holds only the in-frame ones, with some missing. Among 150,000 to 200,000 clones listed, 75% to 90% were seen once. This sample comprised peripheral blood, obtained on day 0 of MenACWY control vaccination. These receptors were obtained from an adult in good health. The CDR3 runs from the conserved cysteine through the conserved F or W. The D gene is left open where the match is weak. Size values are once, few and many counts, or a class for expanded clones, and some rows have none.

DNA: TGTGCCAGCAGCGAGGACAGCCGCGCCTACAATGAGCAGTTCTTC
CDR3: CASSEDSRAYNEQFF
size: .
V: TRBV5-4
D: .
J: TRBJ2-1

DNA: TGTGCCAGCAGTTCCTACCCCGTCCCAGGGGGCATCCATCGGCCCCAGCATTTT
CDR3: CASSSYPVPGGIHRPQHF
size: .
V: TRBV28
D: TRBD1
J: TRBJ1-5

DNA: TGCGCCAGCAGCCAAGATGGTGGGGTACTAGCGGGGGCCTACTACGAGCAGTACTTC
CDR3: CASSQDGGVLAGAYYEQYF
size: .
V: TRBV4-3
D: TRBD2
J: TRBJ2-7

DNA: TGTGCCAGCAGTTTAGTGGCAGGGATCGCTGAAGCTTTCTTT
CDR3: CASSLVAGIAEAFF
size: once
V: TRBV27
D: .
J: TRBJ1-1

DNA: TGTGCCAGCAGTTGGCAGGGATCTCACGGGGAGCTGTTTTTT
CDR3: CASSWQGSHGELFF
size: few
V: TRBV27
D: .
J: TRBJ2-2

DNA: TGTGCCAGCAGTTTTAGAGCGGGGCCGGCCTACGAGCAGTACTTC
CDR3: CASSFRAGPAYEQYF
size: .
V: TRBV28
D: TRBD2
J: TRBJ2-7

DNA: TGTGCCAGCAATAAAACACAGGGGCCTACCTACGAGCAGTACTTC
CDR3: CASNKTQGPTYEQYF
size: .
V: TRBV6-5
D: TRBD1
J: TRBJ2-7

DNA: TGTGCCAGCAGTTACTCGACCCAGGGGCACAACGAGCAGTACTTC
CDR3: CASSYSTQGHNEQYF
size: .
V: TRBV6-2/TRBV6-3
D: .
J: TRBJ2-7

DNA: TGTGCCAGCACTGGGGGTGACAGGACATATGGCTACACCTTC
CDR3: CASTGGDRTYGYTF
size: .
V: TRBV28
D: .
J: TRBJ1-2

DNA: TGTGCCAGCAGCTTGGAACTAAGGCAGGGATTTGGGAAAGAAAAACTGTTTTTT
CDR3: CASSLELRQGFGKEKLFF
size: .
V: TRBV5-6
D: .
J: TRBJ1-4

DNA: TGTGCCAGCAGTTCGGTCAGCATAGGACCCTACGAGCAGTACTTC
CDR3: CASSSVSIGPYEQYF
size: .
V: TRBV2
D: .
J: TRBJ2-7

DNA: TGTGCCAGCAGCCAAGCGAGCTATGGCTACACCTTC
CDR3: CASSQASYGYTF
size: .
V: TRBV3-1/TRBV3-2
D: .
J: TRBJ1-2

DNA: TGTGCCAGCAGTAAGACGGCTCTAGATACGCAGTATTTT
CDR3: CASSKTALDTQYF
size: .
V: TRBV28
D: .
J: TRBJ2-3

DNA: TGTGCCAGCAGCTTAGCTGGACAGGGGGCCTATGGCTACACCTTC
CDR3: CASSLAGQGAYGYTF
size: once
V: TRBV11-2
D: TRBD1
J: TRBJ1-2